The 27 T cell receptor beta chains given below trace back to one sample, sequenced in a study of blood T cell repertoires in COVID-19. Here immunoSEQ multiplex PCR was the method, and the copy in TCRdb shows in-frame clones only, minus some. The repertoire has about 210,000 clones, approximately 90% of them found once; the top ten carry under 5.5%. The material sequenced was peripheral blood. These receptor sequences come from a woman in her 40s with acute or convalescent COVID-19.

CDR3 region: CSVGSGIPDTQYF. The CDR3 region has the DNA TGCAGCGTTGGGTCAGGGATCCCAGATACGCAGTATTTT. The genes are TRBV29-1 and TRBJ2-3; possibly TRBD1 for D (5 bases). The CDR3 has 13 amino acids. V lost 4 bases to trimming and J lost 4 bases, with 12 bases between them. Per germline, CDR1 SQVTM and CDR2 ANQGSEA.

CDR3 in DNA: TGTGCCAGCACCGAAACCCCAACGGGGGGAGAGCCCCAGCATTTT. Translated, it gives CASTETPTGGEPQHF. The rearrangement uses TRBV6-6 and TRBJ1-5, with a weak D call TRBD1 (5 bases). Germline V gives CDR1 MNHNY, CDR2 SVGAGI (reference sequence). Trimming removed 7 bases at V and 8 bases at J, with 21 bases between. CDR3 length: 15 residues.

The chain couples TRBV24-1 to TRBJ2-4; perhaps TRBD2 as D (6 bases). Germline assignment: CDR1 KGHDR and CDR2 SFDVKD. The CDR3 consists of 15 residues. Trimming took off 4 bases at V and 7 bases at J, with 16 bases between the two ends. CDR3 protein: CATSDPRRGGNIQYF. CDR3 coding DNA: TGTGCCACCAGTGACCCAAGGAGGGGTGGGAACATTCAGTACTTC.

This clone was observed once. The CDR3 loop is CAVSDRETGELFF. The CDR3 nucleotides read TGTGCCGTTTCGGACAGGGAAACCGGGGAGCTGTTTTTT. The J gene is TRBJ2-2, the V gene TRBV5-4; 8 bases map to TRBD1. V shed 10 bases and J 5 bases; nucleotides not matched to a gene: 7. The CDR3 spans 13 residues. Germline assignment: CDR1 SGHNT and CDR2 YYREEE (reference sequence).

The genes are TRBV28 and TRBJ1-3; 7 nucleotides line up with TRBD1. This CDR3 has 18 residues. With V trimmed by 8 bases and J by 0 bases, 16 bases remained unmatched. The germline V gene has CDR1 MDHEN and CDR2 SYDVKM. The CDR3 nucleotides are TGTGCCAGCTCATCACCCGGACAGGCATTATTCTCTGGAAACACCATATATTTT. It specifies CASSSPGQALFSGNTIYF.

This clone was recorded once. The chain combines TRBV5-6 with TRBJ1-4; 7 nucleotides match TRBD1. CDR1 is SGHDT and CDR2 is YYEEEE in the germline V gene. The CDR3 contains 13 residues. J lost 10 bases, V lost 0 bases, and 3 bases had no gene match. CDR3 in amino acids: CASSLAGTVKLFF. Written as DNA, the CDR3 is TGTGCCAGCAGCTTGGCCGGGACAGTAAAACTGTTTTTT.

The chain couples TRBV2 to TRBJ1-1; D may be TRBD1 (5 bases). The ends were cut back, 5 bases at V and 1 base at J, with 8 bases in the middle. The CDR3 spans 13 residues. Per the germline V gene, CDR1 is SNHLY and CDR2 is FYNNEI. CDR3 sequence reads: CASSTQGNTEAFF. CDR3 sequence (DNA): TGTGCCAGCAGTACCCAGGGGAACACTGAAGCTTTCTTT.

The genes are TRBV6-5 and TRBJ1-1; perhaps TRBD1 as D (5 bases). V was clipped by 4 bases and J by 5 bases, with 20 bases between them. Germline lookup yields CDR1 MNHEY and CDR2 SVGAGI. This CDR3 comprises 16 residues. CDR3 coding DNA: TGTGCCAGCAGTTCCGGGGGGTATACCCCGTGGACTGAAGCTTTCTTT. Translated: CASSSGGYTPWTEAFF.

Comment on this clone: Its ends do not fully match the called genes, so a read error is possible. This chain joins TRBV3-1 (or the pseudogene TRBV3-2) and TRBJ1-5, with 8 bases fitting TRBD1. The CDR3 is 13 residues long. Germline V gene sequence: CDR1 LGHDT, CDR2 YNNKEL (reference sequence). CDR3 sequence: CASSQSSRDRRFF. Written as DNA, the CDR3 is TGTGCCAGCAGCCAAAGTTCCCGGGACAGGCGTTTTTTT.

This clone was recorded a few times. The DNA of the CDR3 is TGTGCCAGTAGTATAGGCAGGGGACGTGGCTACACCTTC. Its protein product is CASSIGRGRGYTF. The chain joins TRBV19 to TRBJ1-2, with a tentative D call TRBD1 (6 bases). Germline CDR1 and CDR2: LNHDA and SQIVND (reference sequence). This CDR3 comprises 13 residues. V was clipped by 1 base and J by 7 bases, with 10 bases between them. The full variable domain, its missing parts supplied by reference TRBV19 and TRBJ1-2, is DGGITQSPKYLFRKEGQNVTLSCEQNLNHDAMYWYRQDPGQGLRLIYYSQIVNDFQKGDIAEGYSVSREKKESFPLTVTSAQKNPTAFYLCASSIGRGRGYTFGSGTRLTVV.

The V call is TRBV5-1, the J call TRBJ2-5, with a tentative D call TRBD2 (5 bases). The germline gives CDR1 SGHRS, CDR2 YFSETQ. Trimming removed 0 bases from V and 2 bases from J, with 14 bases in between. The CDR3 extends over 16 amino acids. The CDR3 nucleotides read TGCGCCAGCAGCTTGGGCCCCATCCGGGGACAAGAGACCCAGTACTTC. It yields the protein CASSLGPIRGQETQYF.

J is TRBJ1-5 and V is TRBV23-1; TRBD1 matches at 7 bases. TRBV23-1 is marked as an open reading frame, function uncertain. The CDR3 runs 19 residues. Germline trimming cut 0 bases from V and 5 bases from J; bases unmatched to any gene: 16. DNA of the CDR3: TGCGCCAGCAGTCAATCGCTAAAAAGGGGGCCAGGGTATTATCAGCCCCAGCATTTT. It codes for CASSQSLKRGPGYYQPQHF.

The rearrangement joins TRBV7-9 to TRBJ2-7; D might be TRBD1 (5 bases). V was pared by 5 bases and J by 6 bases, with 11 bases between. The germline V gene encodes CDR1 SEHNR and CDR2 FQNEAQ (reference sequence). CDR3 length: 12 residues. The CDR3 sequence: CASSRTRAEQYV. In nucleotides, the CDR3 is TGTGCCAGCAGCCGAACCAGGGCCGAGCAGTACGTC.

The chain carries TRBV21-1 and TRBJ1-1. TRBV21-1 is termed a pseudogene. The CDR3 runs to 15 residues. The CDR3 is CASSTTLRGNTEAFF. The CDR3 region has the DNA TGTGCCAGCAGCACTACACTCCGCGGGAACACTGAAGCTTTCTTT.

V is TRBV5-1 and J is TRBJ1-1, with no clear D. The CDR3 is 14 residues long. V lost 1 base to trimming and J lost 1 base, with 8 bases between them. CDR1 and CDR2 (germline): SGHRS, YFSETQ. The CDR3 DNA reads TGCGCCAGCAGCTTGAATCTGAGGAACACTGAAGCTTTCTTT. Amino acids: CASSLNLRNTEAFF. Full variable domain (remainder filled in from reference TRBV5-1 and TRBJ1-1): KAGVTQTPRYLIKTRGQQVTLSCSPISGHRSVSWYQQTPGQGLQFLFEYFSETQRNKGNFPGRFSGRQFSNSRSEMNVSTLELGDSALYLCASSLNLRNTEAFFGQGTRLTVV.

V and J are TRBV3-1 (or the pseudogene TRBV3-2) and TRBJ1-2; D may be TRBD1 (6 bases). CDR1 is LGHDT and CDR2 is YNNKEL in the germline V gene (reference sequence). This CDR3 contains 14 residues. The V end was cut by 3 bases, the J end by 4 bases, with 12 bases between. DNA for the CDR3: TGTGCCAGCAGCCAGGCAGGGGTTGGCTATGGCTACACCTTC. As protein: CASSQAGVGYGYTF.

V usage is TRBV6-1 and J usage is TRBJ2-3, with D tentatively TRBD1 (5 bases). The CDR3 covers 15 residues. Between the trimmed V and J ends, which lost 0 bases and 5 bases, there was a span of 12 bases. Germline V lookup: CDR1 MNHNS, CDR2 SASEGT. Written as DNA, the CDR3 is TGTGCCAGCAGTGAAGCTCCCCAGGGTAGAGATACGCAGTATTTT. Its translation is CASSEAPQGRDTQYF.

The chain links TRBV29-1 to TRBJ1-1; the D gene is possibly TRBD1 (5 bases). Germline V gives CDR1 SQVTM, CDR2 ANQGSEA. V was clipped by 4 bases and J by 1 base, with 13 bases between them. CDR3 length: 14 amino acids. Written as DNA, the CDR3 is TGCAGCGTTGGACAGTTTGTAAGGAACACTGAAGCTTTCTTT. It is translated as CSVGQFVRNTEAFF.

This chain connects TRBV7-2 to TRBJ2-3, with 11 bases fitting TRBD2. The CDR3 has 18 residues. The germline gives CDR1 SGHTA, CDR2 FQGNSA. Trimming cost V 0 bases and J 7 bases; bases outside gene matches: 12. The CDR3 protein is CASSLAPYLAGGNNTQYF. CDR3 DNA: TGTGCCAGCAGCTTAGCCCCCTATCTAGCGGGGGGTAATAATACGCAGTATTTT.

The chain has TRBV7-8 and TRBJ1-5; D might be TRBD1 (5 bases). Germline loops: CDR1 SGHVS, CDR2 FQNEAQ. The CDR3 has 14 amino acids. Trimming stripped 5 bases from V and 4 bases from J, with 12 bases between. The CDR3 nucleotides read TGTGCCAGCAGCCATAGACAGACTAATCAGCCCCAGCATTTT. It is translated as CASSHRQTNQPQHF.

This clone came up a few times. This sequence joins TRBV3-1 (or the pseudogene TRBV3-2) and TRBJ1-6, with 7 bases lining up with TRBD1. This CDR3 is built from 17 residues. CDR1 is LGHDT, CDR2 YNNKEL, per germline (reference sequence). The J segment lost 4 bases and the V segment lost 0 bases, leaving 6 bases of the junction unmatched. In DNA, the CDR3 is TGTGCCAGCAGCCAAGATAAACAGGGGAAGTATAATTCACCCCTCCACTTT. Translated, it gives CASSQDKQGKYNSPLHF.

The J gene is TRBJ1-4, the V gene TRBV9; D may be TRBD1 (5 bases). CDR1 SGDLS and CDR2 YYNGEE come from the germline V gene. V gave up 4 bases and J gave up 8 bases, with 18 bases separating them. The CDR3 has 15 amino acids. The CDR3 bases are TGTGCCAGCAGCCCCCGGTGGAGGGACGGGGAAAAACTGTTTTTT. This encodes CASSPRWRDGEKLFF.

V is TRBV5-6 and J is TRBJ1-2; D is possibly TRBD1 (5 bases). Germline V gene sequence: CDR1 SGHDT, CDR2 YYEEEE. V lost 3 bases and J lost 8, with 11 bases in between. The CDR3 runs 12 residues. The CDR3 nucleotides are TGTGCCAGCAGCTCAGGGTTGGGGGGCTACACCTTC. Translated: CASSSGLGGYTF.

The chain employs TRBV20-1 and TRBJ2-3; a weak D match, TRBD2 (5 bases). V was trimmed by 3 bases and J by 6 bases, leaving 7 bases between them. CDR3 size: 11 residues. The germline CDR1 and CDR2 sequences are DFQATT and SNEGSKA (reference sequence). The CDR3 region is CSARRADTQYF. DNA for the CDR3: TGCAGTGCTAGGCGGGCCGATACGCAGTATTTT.

This clone appeared once. V and J are TRBV5-1 and TRBJ2-5; no definite D call. Trimming left V 4 bases short and J 5 bases short, with 9 bases between. The germline gives CDR1 SGHRS, CDR2 YFSETQ. The CDR3 sequence is 12 residues long. Here the CDR3 DNA reads TGCGCCAGCAGCCAACCCGGGGAGACCCAGTACTTC. Translated, it gives CASSQPGETQYF.

This clone was observed at least ten times. The chain links TRBV5-4 to TRBJ2-3, with 8 bases matching TRBD1. Germline V gives CDR1 SGHNT, CDR2 YYREEE (reference sequence). The CDR3 contains 16 residues. The junction had 7 bases not matched to a gene; V was cut back by 0 bases and J by 4 bases. Here the CDR3 DNA reads TGTGCCAGCAGCTTGGCCGGCAGGGGGCGATCAGATACGCAGTATTTT. Protein product: CASSLAGRGRSDTQYF.

This rearrangement joins TRBV18 to TRBJ2-7, with D possibly matching TRBD2 (5 bases). CDR1 KGHSH and CDR2 LQKENI come from the germline V gene. The CDR3 sequence is 13 residues long. Between the trimmed V and J ends, which lost 2 bases and 6 bases, there was a span of 11 bases. In DNA, the CDR3 is TGTGCCAGCTCACCAAACGGGGTCGGCGAGCAGTACGTC. It translates to CASSPNGVGEQYV.